This TCR beta chain was sequenced in a study of prognosis after radiotherapy for stage I lung cancer. Genomic DNA provided the template from which TCR beta CDR3 was amplified by two-round multiplex PCR. Primers were specific to each TRBV and TRBJ gene in first-round PCR. MiXCR, run by TCRdb on the multiplex PCR reads, gives a single entry per CDR3 protein. This table holds about 21,000 distinct CDR3 sequences, around 46% found once. The study, taken as a whole, reports: Tumor specificity of the expanded TCR clones was not determined. Unique TCR clone counts dropped after stereotactic body radiation therapy, from a median of around 9,500 to 6,500. Between patients with and without metastases, TRBV and TRBJ gene usage reportedly differed.

For this clonotype: As yet, its antigen is unknown. With a much larger clone just one base away, this may be a read error.

This sequence was found in a donor at least 50 years old with non-small cell lung cancer. Sequenced material: PBMCs, taken before or after stereotactic body radiation therapy (not recorded which).

The CDR3 DNA sequence: TGTGCCAGCAGCGGGGGGAGAGTACAGGGGAGGAATGAGCAGTTCTTC. It yields the protein CASSGGRVQGRNEQFF. The chain is built from TRBV2 and TRBJ2-1, with D perhaps being TRBD1 or TRBD2 (7 bases each). This CDR3 has 16 residues. V shed 6 bases and J shed 7 bases, with 22 bases lying between them. Germline CDR1 and CDR2: SNHLY and FYNNEI.